Below are 21 T cell receptor beta chains sequenced from a single sample in a study of OX40 agonist ivuxolimab in advanced cancers. Here immunoSEQ multiplex PCR was the method, and the copy in TCRdb shows in-frame clones only, minus some. The sample carries some 57,000 clones, about 87% recorded once. The sample in question was CD4+ or CD8+ T cells sorted from blood, obtained in a trial of the OX40 agonist ivuxolimab. All receptors come from an adult with an advanced solid tumor such as melanoma, head and neck, liver or kidney cancer.

The chain recombines TRBV5-4 with TRBJ2-5; D is unclear. This CDR3 spans 13 amino acids. Per germline, CDR1 SGHNT and CDR2 YYREEE (reference sequence). V lost 3 bases and J 7 bases, leaving 13 bases between the germline ends. The chain's CDR3 is CASSSTSLGTQYF. DNA for the CDR3: TGTGCCAGCAGCTCGACCAGCCTCGGGACCCAGTACTTC.

This clone was seen a handful of times. Other nucleotide sequences in the sample specify the same CDR3. The gene calls are TRBV27 and TRBJ2-1; 9 bases fit TRBD2. The CDR3 length is 16 residues. Unmatched junction bases numbered 7, after V lost 1 base and J lost 6 bases. Germline V lookup: CDR1 MNHEY, CDR2 SMNVEV (reference sequence). DNA of the CDR3: TGTGCCAGCAGTTTATGGGGCGGGAGGGCCCTCAATGAGCAGTTCTTC. Translated: CASSLWGGRALNEQFF.

The chain uses TRBV27 and TRBJ2-7; 9 bases are shared with TRBD2. Germline V gene lookup returns CDR1 MNHEY and CDR2 SMNVEV (reference sequence). The CDR3 spans 15 residues. Trimming at V came to 0 bases and at J to 4 bases, leaving 4 bases not matched to a gene. The CDR3 protein is CASSLSSGRTYEQYF. CDR3 nucleotide sequence: TGTGCCAGCAGTTTATCTAGCGGGAGAACATACGAGCAGTACTTC.

This chain links TRBV7-8 with TRBJ2-5, with unresolved D. V lost 4 bases and J lost 2, with 11 bases in between. This CDR3 contains 14 residues. Germline assignment: CDR1 SGHVS and CDR2 FQNEAQ. The CDR3 reads CASSSRNWQETQYF. The CDR3 DNA sequence: TGTGCCAGCAGCTCCAGGAATTGGCAAGAGACCCAGTACTTC.

V usage is TRBV5-5 and J usage is TRBJ2-6, with 7 bases aligning to TRBD1. V lost 5 bases and J lost 2; bases outside the gene matches: 4. CDR1 and CDR2 from the germline V gene are SGHKS and YYEKEE (reference sequence). The CDR3 sequence is 15 residues long. CDR3 nucleotide sequence: TGTGCCAGCAGTTCTACAGGGGCTGGGGCCAACGTCCTGACTTTC. Encoded protein: CASSSTGAGANVLTF.

The CDR3 loop reads CATSTGGYEQYF. CDR3 in DNA: TGTGCCACCAGCACGGGGGGCTACGAGCAGTACTTC. The chain employs TRBV15 and TRBJ2-7, with 7 bases that match TRBD2. V shed 4 bases and J 3 bases; nucleotides not matched to a gene: 0. Germline V lookup: CDR1 LNHNV, CDR2 YYDKDF (reference sequence). CDR3 length: 12 amino acids.

The V and J genes are TRBV7-2 and TRBJ1-1; D not resolved. The CDR3 sequence is 14 residues long. Trimming shortened V by 1 base and J by 4 bases, and 10 bases separated the two germline ends. Per the germline V gene, CDR1 is SGHTA and CDR2 is FQGNSA. The CDR3 bases are TGTGCCAGCAGCTTAGGGTTGGCGTTCACTGAAGCTTTCTTT. Translation: CASSLGLAFTEAFF.

The chain has TRBV5-1 and TRBJ1-2; TRBD1 matches 9 bases. Unmatched junction bases numbered 5, after V lost 2 bases and J lost 3 bases. The CDR3 covers 15 residues. Germline CDR1 reads SGHRS; CDR2 reads YFSETQ. CDR3 protein: CASSFQTGGDYGYTF. DNA for the CDR3: TGCGCCAGCAGCTTTCAAACAGGGGGCGACTATGGCTACACCTTC.

The rearrangement joins TRBV4-2 to TRBJ2-1, with D hard to call. Trimming removed 0 bases from V and 3 bases from J, with 6 bases in between. Germline V gene sequence: CDR1 LGHNA, CDR2 YNFKEQ. The CDR3 consists of 14 residues. This CDR3 is CASSQDQFYNEQFF. CDR3 DNA: TGTGCCAGCAGCCAAGATCAGTTCTACAATGAGCAGTTCTTC.

This chain joins TRBV19 and TRBJ2-2; 7 bases fit TRBD2. The trim removed 3 bases at V and 3 bases at J, leaving 4 bases unmatched. The CDR3 is 15 residues long. In germline, CDR1 is LNHDA, CDR2 SQIVND (reference sequence). The CDR3, as DNA: TGTGCCAGTAGTATTCGGCGGGAGTACACCGGGGAGCTGTTTTTT. The encoded protein is CASSIRREYTGELFF.

This chain links TRBV18 with TRBJ1-6; perhaps TRBD1 as D (5 bases). CDR1 and CDR2 from the germline V gene are KGHSH and LQKENI. The ends were cut back, 10 bases at V and 6 bases at J, with 13 bases in the middle. CDR3 length: 13 residues. The CDR3 region has the DNA TGTGCCACCCGGGAGACAGCTAATTCACCCCTCCACTTT. It encodes CATRETANSPLHF.

CDR3 sequence: CASLTSGAYEQYF. The CDR3 region has the DNA TGCGCCAGTTTGACTAGCGGAGCCTACGAGCAGTACTTC. The rearrangement links TRBV23-1 to TRBJ2-5; 9 nucleotides match TRBD2. The J call may be in error: the DNA end matches TRBJ2-7 better. TRBV23-1 is sorted into the ORF group, with uncertain function. The CDR3 is 13 amino acids.

The chain is built from TRBV29-1 and TRBJ1-5; TRBD1 aligns across 8 bases. Germline-derived CDR1 and CDR2 are SQVTM and ANQGSEA. After removal of 7 bases from V and 3 bases from J, the junction contained 5 bases not matched to a gene. This CDR3 is 13 amino acids long. Here the CDR3 DNA reads TGCAGCGGTAGCAGGGGGCCCAATCAGCCCCAGCATTTT. This codes for CSGSRGPNQPQHF.

The V and J genes are TRBV28 and TRBJ2-5; perhaps TRBD1 as D (6 bases). Trimming cost V 3 bases and J 5 bases, with 13 bases left between them. The CDR3 has 14 amino acids. CDR1 is MDHEN and CDR2 is SYDVKM in the germline V gene. CDR3: CASSFYRVTETQYF. The CDR3, as DNA: TGTGCCAGCAGTTTCTACAGGGTAACGGAGACCCAGTACTTC.

This chain's CDR3 is CASSESGGFHEQYF. CDR3 nucleotide sequence: TGTGCCAGCAGTGAAAGTGGGGGGTTCCACGAGCAGTACTTC. This chain joins TRBV6-1 and TRBJ2-7; TRBD2 is a possible D gene (6 bases). The CDR3 loop spans 14 amino acids. CDR1 is MNHNS, CDR2 SASEGT, per germline. Trimming removed 2 bases from V and 5 bases from J, with 13 bases in between.

The chain uses TRBV7-2 and TRBJ2-5; unclear D gene. Trimming shortened V by 4 bases and J by 1 base, and 7 bases separated the two germline ends. This CDR3 is 13 amino acids long. The germline CDR1 and CDR2 sequences are SGHTA and FQGNSA. DNA for the CDR3: TGTGCCAGCAGCTCAGGAATCCAAGAGACCCAGTACTTC. As protein: CASSSGIQETQYF.

This chain connects TRBV7-9 to TRBJ1-2; D is unclear. V was cut by 0 bases and J by 0 bases, with 11 bases left in between. Germline V CDR1 and CDR2: SEHNR, FQNEAQ (reference sequence). There are 16 residues in the CDR3. The CDR3 sequence is CASSLAHRQANYGYTF. The CDR3 coding sequence is TGTGCCAGCAGCTTAGCACACCGGCAAGCTAACTATGGCTACACCTTC.

The chain has TRBV7-2 and TRBJ1-1; D perhaps matches TRBD1 (6 bases). Trimming cost V 3 bases and J 1 base, with 12 bases left between them. Per the germline V gene, CDR1 is SGHTA and CDR2 is FQGNSA. The CDR3 consists of 15 residues. Here the CDR3 DNA reads TGTGCCAGCAGCTTCCAGGGACAACCGAACACTGAAGCTTTCTTT. It codes for CASSFQGQPNTEAFF.

V gene TRBV19 combines with J gene TRBJ1-2; D perhaps matches TRBD1 (6 bases). Germline assignment: CDR1 LNHDA and CDR2 SQIVND (reference sequence). Trimming took 4 bases from V and 0 from J, leaving 9 bases between them. This CDR3 contains 14 residues. The CDR3 region has the DNA TGTGCCAGTAGTACGACAGGAGCTAACTATGGCTACACCTTC. It specifies CASSTTGANYGYTF.

The chain couples TRBV2 to TRBJ1-2; D call uncertain. The CDR3 sequence is 12 residues long. Germline CDR1 SNHLY, CDR2 FYNNEI. V was shortened by 10 bases and J by 2 bases, with 11 bases between the two germline ends. This CDR3 is CATKSVNYGYTF. The CDR3, as DNA: TGTGCCACCAAGTCAGTGAACTATGGCTACACCTTC.

The chain combines TRBV5-4 with TRBJ2-1, with D uncertain. Germline CDR1 reads SGHNT; CDR2 reads YYREEE (reference sequence). This CDR3 is 13 amino acids long. V was pared by 5 bases and J by 8 bases, with 14 bases between. CDR3 DNA: TGTGCCAGCAGTCCGGTCTTTGACGATGAGCAGTTCTTC. Translation: CASSPVFDDEQFF.